This TCR beta chain was retrieved from a study of cytotoxic CD8 clonotypes in ibrutinib-treated CLL. Across the study: About 25 partial and 2 complete responses; at median 68 months, approximately 15 remitted, roughly 12 progressed.

Method: immunoSEQ multiplex PCR; TCRdb's copy keeps in-frame clones and lacks some. Among 49,000 or so clones listed, about half were seen once. This CDR3 spans 17 amino acids. Germline loops: CDR1 WNHNN, CDR2 SYGVQD (reference sequence). The V segment lost 4 bases and the J segment 5 bases; nucleotides outside the gene matches: 4. The TCR beta libraries used 2 to 2.5 micrograms of genomic DNA that came from cryopreserved PBMCs. This TCR was sampled from a human donor with chronic lymphocytic leukemia. Source: PBMCs, taken after 12 months of ibrutinib treatment. The chain couples TRBV10-1 to TRBJ2-2; 16 bases are a match to TRBD2. The CDR3 reads CASSGGLAGGSTGELFF. CDR3 coding DNA: TGCGCCAGCAGTGGGGGACTAGCGGGAGGGTCGACCGGGGAGCTGTTTTTT.